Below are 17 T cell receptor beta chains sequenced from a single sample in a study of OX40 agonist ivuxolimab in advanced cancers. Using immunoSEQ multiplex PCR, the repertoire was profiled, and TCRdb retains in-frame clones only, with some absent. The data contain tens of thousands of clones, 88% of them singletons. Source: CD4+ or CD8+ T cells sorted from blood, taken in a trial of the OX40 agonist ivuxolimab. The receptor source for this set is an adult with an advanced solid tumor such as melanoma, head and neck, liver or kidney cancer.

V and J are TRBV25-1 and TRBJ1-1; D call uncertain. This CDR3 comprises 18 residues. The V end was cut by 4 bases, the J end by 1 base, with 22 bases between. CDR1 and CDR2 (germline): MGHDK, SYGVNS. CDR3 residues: CASSGRTYVGNGNTEAFF. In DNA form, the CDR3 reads TGTGCCAGCAGTGGACGGACTTATGTGGGAAACGGGAACACTGAAGCTTTCTTT.

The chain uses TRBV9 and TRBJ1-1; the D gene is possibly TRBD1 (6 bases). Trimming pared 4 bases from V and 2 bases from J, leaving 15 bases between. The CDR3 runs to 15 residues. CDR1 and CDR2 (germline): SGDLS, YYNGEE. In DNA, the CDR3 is TGTGCCAGCAGCTCCCACCGGGGGGCAAACACTGAAGCTTTCTTT. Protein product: CASSSHRGANTEAFF.

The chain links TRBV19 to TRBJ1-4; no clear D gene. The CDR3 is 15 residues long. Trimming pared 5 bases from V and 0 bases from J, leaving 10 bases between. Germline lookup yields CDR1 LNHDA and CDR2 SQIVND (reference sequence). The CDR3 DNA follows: TGTGCCAGTAGTCCCCGGACGACAACTAATGAAAAACTGTTTTTT. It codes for CASSPRTTTNEKLFF. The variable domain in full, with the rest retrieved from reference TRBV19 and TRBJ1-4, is DGGITQSPKYLFRKEGQNVTLSCEQNLNHDAMYWYRQDPGQGLRLIYYSQIVNDFQKGDIAEGYSVSREKKESFPLTVTSAQKNPTAFYLCASSPRTTTNEKLFFGSGTQLSVL.

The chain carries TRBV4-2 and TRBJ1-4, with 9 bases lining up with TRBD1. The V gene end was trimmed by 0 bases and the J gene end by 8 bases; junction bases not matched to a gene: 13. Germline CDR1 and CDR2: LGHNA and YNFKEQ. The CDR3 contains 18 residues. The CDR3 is CASSQDQGAGTGREKLFF. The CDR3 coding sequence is TGTGCCAGCAGCCAAGATCAGGGGGCGGGGACAGGGCGGGAAAAACTGTTTTTT.

As DNA, the CDR3 is TGTGCCAGCAGCTTACCAGCCTCCTACGAGCAGTACTTC. This encodes CASSLPASYEQYF. This sequence joins TRBV7-9 and TRBJ2-7; no reliable D call. This CDR3 contains 13 residues. The germline V gene has CDR1 SEHNR and CDR2 FQNEAQ (reference sequence). Between the trimmed V and J ends, which lost 2 bases and 0 bases, there was a span of 5 bases. The whole variable domain, filled in from reference TRBV7-9 and TRBJ2-7, reads DTGVSQNPRHKITKRGQNVTFRCDPISEHNRLYWYRQTLGQGPEFLTYFQNEAQLEKSRLLSDRFSAERPKGSFSTLEIQRTEQGDSAMYLCASSLPASYEQYFGPGTRLTVT.

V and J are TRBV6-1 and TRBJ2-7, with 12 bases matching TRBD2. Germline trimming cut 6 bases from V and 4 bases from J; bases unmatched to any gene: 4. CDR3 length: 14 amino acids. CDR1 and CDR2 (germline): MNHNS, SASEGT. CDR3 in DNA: TGTGCCAGCAGAAGACTAGCGGGAGCGTACGAGCAGTACTTC. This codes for CASRRLAGAYEQYF.

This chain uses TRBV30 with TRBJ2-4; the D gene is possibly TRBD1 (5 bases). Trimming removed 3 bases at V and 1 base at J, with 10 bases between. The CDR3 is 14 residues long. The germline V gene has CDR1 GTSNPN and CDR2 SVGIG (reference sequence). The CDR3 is CAWSREGAKNIQYF. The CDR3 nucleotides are TGTGCCTGGAGCAGGGAAGGGGCCAAAAACATTCAGTACTTC.

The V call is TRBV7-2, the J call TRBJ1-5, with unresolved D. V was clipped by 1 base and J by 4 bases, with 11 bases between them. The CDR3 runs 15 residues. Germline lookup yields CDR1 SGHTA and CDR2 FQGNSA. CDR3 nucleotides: TGTGCCAGCAGCTTAGTGCCCCTACGTAATCAGCCCCAGCATTTT. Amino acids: CASSLVPLRNQPQHF.

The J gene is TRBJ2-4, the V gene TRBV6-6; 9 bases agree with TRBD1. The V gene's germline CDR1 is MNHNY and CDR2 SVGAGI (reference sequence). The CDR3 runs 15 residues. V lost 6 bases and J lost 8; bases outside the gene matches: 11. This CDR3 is CASSRRRDREDIQYF. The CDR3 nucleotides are TGTGCCAGCAGCAGACGCCGGGACAGGGAGGACATTCAGTACTTC.

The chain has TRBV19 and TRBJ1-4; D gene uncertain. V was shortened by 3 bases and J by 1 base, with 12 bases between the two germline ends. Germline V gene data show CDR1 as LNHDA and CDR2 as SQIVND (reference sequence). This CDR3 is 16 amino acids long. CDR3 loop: CASSINTLLTNEKLFF. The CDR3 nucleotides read TGTGCCAGTAGTATCAACACACTACTAACTAATGAAAAACTGTTTTTT. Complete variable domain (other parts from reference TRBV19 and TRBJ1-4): DGGITQSPKYLFRKEGQNVTLSCEQNLNHDAMYWYRQDPGQGLRLIYYSQIVNDFQKGDIAEGYSVSREKKESFPLTVTSAQKNPTAFYLCASSINTLLTNEKLFFGSGTQLSVL.

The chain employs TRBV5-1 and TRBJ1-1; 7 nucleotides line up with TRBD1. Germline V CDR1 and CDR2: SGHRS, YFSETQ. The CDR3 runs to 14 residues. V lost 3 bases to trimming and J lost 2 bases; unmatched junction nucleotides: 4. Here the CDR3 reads CASSSQGTNTEAFF. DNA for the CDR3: TGCGCCAGCAGCTCACAGGGGACTAACACTGAAGCTTTCTTT.

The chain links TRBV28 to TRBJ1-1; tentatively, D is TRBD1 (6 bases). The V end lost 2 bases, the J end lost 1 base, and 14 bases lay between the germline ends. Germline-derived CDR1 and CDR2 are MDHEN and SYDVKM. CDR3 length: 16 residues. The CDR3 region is CASSLHGGGENTEAFF. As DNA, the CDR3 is TGTGCCAGCAGTTTACACGGCGGGGGCGAGAACACTGAAGCTTTCTTT.

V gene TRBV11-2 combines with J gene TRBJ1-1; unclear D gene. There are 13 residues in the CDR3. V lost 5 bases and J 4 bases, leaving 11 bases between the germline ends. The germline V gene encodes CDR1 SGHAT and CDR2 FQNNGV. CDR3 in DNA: TGTGCCAGCAGCCACTTTGGTGGCACTGAAGCTTTCTTT. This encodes CASSHFGGTEAFF.

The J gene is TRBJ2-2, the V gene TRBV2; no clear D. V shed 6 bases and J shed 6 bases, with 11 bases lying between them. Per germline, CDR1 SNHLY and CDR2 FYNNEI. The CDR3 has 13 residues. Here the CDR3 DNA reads TGTGCCAGCAGGGCGAGAGAGTCCGGGGAGCTGTTTTTT. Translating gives CASRARESGELFF.

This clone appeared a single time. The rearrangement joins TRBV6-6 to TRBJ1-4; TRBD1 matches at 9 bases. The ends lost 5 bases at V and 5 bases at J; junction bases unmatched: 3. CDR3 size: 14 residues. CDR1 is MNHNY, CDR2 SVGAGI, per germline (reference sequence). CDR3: CASSRGQGNEKLFF. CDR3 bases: TGTGCCAGCAGTAGAGGACAGGGGAATGAAAAACTGTTTTTT.

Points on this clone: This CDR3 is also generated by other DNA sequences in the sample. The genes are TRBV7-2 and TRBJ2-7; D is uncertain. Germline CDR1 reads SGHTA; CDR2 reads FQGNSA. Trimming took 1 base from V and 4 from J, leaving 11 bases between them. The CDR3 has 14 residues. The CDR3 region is CASSLDRGTYEQYF. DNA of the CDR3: TGTGCCAGCAGCTTAGATCGAGGAACGTACGAGCAGTACTTC.

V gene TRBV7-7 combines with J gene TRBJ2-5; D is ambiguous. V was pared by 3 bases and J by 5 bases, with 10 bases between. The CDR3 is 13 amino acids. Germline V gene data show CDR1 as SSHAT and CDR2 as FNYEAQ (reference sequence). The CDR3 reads CASSFHPGETQYF. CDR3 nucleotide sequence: TGTGCCAGCAGCTTCCATCCTGGGGAGACCCAGTACTTC.